Included here is one T cell receptor beta chain sequence, with context. How the authors handled the data: Reference gene primer amplification in the assay estimated nucleated cell counts. Clones were sequenced by immunoSEQ multiplex PCR, and TCRdb holds only the in-frame ones, with some missing. The D gene and trimming were derived from the DNA, and the V and J assignments and clone size from that table. The sample has about 210,000 clones; 80% to 90% are singletons. Germline CDR1 is SGHRS and CDR2 is YFSETQ. The CDR3 has 15 residues. Trimming pared 0 bases from V and 10 bases from J, leaving 14 bases between. This sample stems from a study of blood T cell repertoires in COVID-19. Across the whole study: COVID-19 samples, acute and convalescent, were from the United States, Italy and Spain. From T cells, B-cell-depleted T cells, or PBMCs came the material, which was cDNA or gDNA.

V is TRBV5-1 and J is TRBJ1-6, with a possible D match to TRBD1 (6 bases). This receptor was obtained from a man in his forties or fifties who had recovered from COVID-19. The source material was peripheral blood. The CDR3 bases are TGCGCCAGCAGCTTGGGGGGCGGGGGGCGGTCACCCCTCCACTTT. Residues: CASSLGGGGRSPLHF. Full variable domain (remainder filled in from reference TRBV5-1 and TRBJ1-6): KAGVTQTPRYLIKTRGQQVTLSCSPISGHRSVSWYQQTPGQGLQFLFEYFSETQRNKGNFPGRFSGRQFSNSRSEMNVSTLELGDSALYLCASSLGGGGRSPLHFGNGTRLTVT.